The 32 T cell receptor beta chains below were found in one sample sequenced in a study of T cell changes during pregnancy in multiple sclerosis. Clones were sequenced by immunoSEQ multiplex PCR, and TCRdb holds only the in-frame ones, with some missing. The sample consists of about 93,000 clones, around 93% of them appearing once. Here the sequenced sample was peripheral blood, taken before pregnancy. Every receptor here comes from a female donor with multiple sclerosis, enrolled in a pregnancy study.

J is TRBJ2-7 and V is TRBV7-2, with 10 bases matching TRBD2. Germline V gene sequence: CDR1 SGHTA, CDR2 FQGNSA. CDR3 length: 16 residues. The V segment lost 5 bases and the J segment 3 bases; nucleotides outside the gene matches: 10. The DNA for the CDR3 is TGTGCCAGCAGCATCACAGGTCGACTAGCGGGCTACGAGCAGTACTTC. Its protein is CASSITGRLAGYEQYF.

The chain is built from TRBV7-9 and TRBJ1-2, with a possible D match to TRBD1 (5 bases). Germline V lookup: CDR1 SEHNR, CDR2 FQNEAQ (reference sequence). This CDR3 has 12 residues. The V and J ends lost 1 base and 10 bases respectively, with 10 bases between them. In DNA, the CDR3 is TGTGCCAGCAGCTTAGGCGGCAGGGACTACACCTTC. Translating it yields CASSLGGRDYTF.

J is TRBJ1-2 and V is TRBV4-1, with D perhaps matching TRBD1 (6 bases). The CDR3 contains 13 residues. Germline CDR1 and CDR2: MGHRA and YSYEKL. The V end was cut by 6 bases, the J end by 4 bases, with 12 bases between. The CDR3 loop is CASSSTGPYGYTF. The CDR3 DNA reads TGCGCCAGCAGTTCCACAGGGCCCTATGGCTACACCTTC.

The chain uses TRBV10-3 and TRBJ2-2; possibly TRBD2 for D (5 bases). The CDR3 is 13 amino acids. From germline, CDR1 is ENHRY and CDR2 SYGVKD. Trimming left V 7 bases short and J 0 bases short, with 6 bases between. For the CDR3, the DNA is TGTGCCATCACCGGGACGAACACCGGGGAGCTGTTTTTT. This translates into CAITGTNTGELFF.

This chain connects TRBV5-1 to TRBJ2-3, with 9 bases matching TRBD2. The CDR3 is made up of 16 amino acids. CDR1 and CDR2 (germline): SGHRS, YFSETQ. Unmatched junction bases numbered 6, after V lost 4 bases and J lost 0 bases. The CDR3 sequence: CASSHGLATSTDTQYF. The CDR3, as DNA: TGCGCCAGCAGCCACGGACTAGCGACTAGCACAGATACGCAGTATTTT.

The chain recombines TRBV7-9 with TRBJ2-7; 10 bases fit TRBD1. J was trimmed by 3 bases and V by 2 bases; bases with no gene match: 13. This CDR3 comprises 18 residues. In germline, CDR1 is SEHNR, CDR2 FQNEAQ (reference sequence). DNA of the CDR3: TGTGCCAGCAGCTTAACGGTACCCCGGGACAGGGGTTACTACGAGCAGTACTTC. Translation: CASSLTVPRDRGYYEQYF. Full variable domain (rest looked up from reference TRBV7-9 and TRBJ2-7): DTGVSQNPRHKITKRGQNVTFRCDPISEHNRLYWYRQTLGQGPEFLTYFQNEAQLEKSRLLSDRFSAERPKGSFSTLEIQRTEQGDSAMYLCASSLTVPRDRGYYEQYFGPGTRLTVT.

J is TRBJ1-2 and V is TRBV15; no clear D gene. Germline values: CDR1 LNHNV, CDR2 YYDKDF (reference sequence). V lost 0 bases, J lost 5 bases, and 13 bases lay in between. This CDR3 comprises 15 residues. The CDR3 DNA reads as TGTGCCACCAGCAGAGATCTGCGCGGGATTTATGGCTACACCTTC. Its translation: CATSRDLRGIYGYTF.

This clone occurred once. The chain combines TRBV6-1 with TRBJ1-4; D gene ambiguous. V gave up 6 bases and J gave up 5 bases, with 16 bases separating them. Germline V gene data show CDR1 as MNHNS and CDR2 as SASEGT. This CDR3 spans 15 amino acids. CDR3 sequence reads: CASRRERQINEKLFF. In DNA, the CDR3 is TGTGCCAGCAGAAGAGAGAGGCAGATAAATGAAAAACTGTTTTTT.

The V gene is TRBV9, the J gene TRBJ2-2; 8 bases line up with TRBD2. Germline CDR1 and CDR2: SGDLS and YYNGEE. With V trimmed by 3 bases and J by 4 bases, 14 bases remained unmatched. The CDR3 covers 18 residues. The CDR3 reads CASSGIAGTPRSTGELFF. CDR3 nucleotides: TGTGCCAGCAGCGGAATAGCGGGAACACCGCGCTCCACCGGGGAGCTGTTTTTT.

This clone showed up just once. The V gene is TRBV5-1, the J gene TRBJ1-1; 7 positions match TRBD1. There are 15 residues in the CDR3. Germline CDR1 reads SGHRS; CDR2 reads YFSETQ. Trimming at V came to 7 bases and at J to 0 bases, leaving 9 bases not matched to a gene. The CDR3 spells CASGQVGSLNTEAFF. Here the CDR3 DNA reads TGCGCCAGCGGACAGGTGGGTTCTTTGAACACTGAAGCTTTCTTT.

The V call is TRBV19, the J call TRBJ2-3; 8 nucleotides align to TRBD2. This CDR3 spans 16 amino acids. V lost 3 bases to trimming and J lost 7 bases; unmatched junction nucleotides: 12. Germline values: CDR1 LNHDA, CDR2 SQIVND (reference sequence). The CDR3 DNA reads as TGTGCCAGTAGTATTATTGGGACTAGGGCCCTTAATACGCAGTATTTT. Its protein is CASSIIGTRALNTQYF.

The chain is built from TRBV5-1 and TRBJ2-7, with D possibly being TRBD1 (6 bases). V was pared by 0 bases and J by 5 bases, with 9 bases between. Germline CDR1 reads SGHRS; CDR2 reads YFSETQ. The length of the CDR3 is 13 residues. The CDR3 coding sequence is TGCGCCAGCAGCTTGGGAGGGACAAACGAGCAGTACTTC. This translates into CASSLGGTNEQYF.

V is TRBV28 and J is TRBJ2-7, with D perhaps matching TRBD2 (5 bases). Germline V lookup: CDR1 MDHEN, CDR2 SYDVKM. Trimming removed 1 base from V and 4 bases from J, with 17 bases in between. The length of the CDR3 is 16 residues. Written as DNA, the CDR3 is TGTGCCAGCAGTTTATCGGTGGGAGTGACGCATTACGAGCAGTACTTC. This codes for CASSLSVGVTHYEQYF.

The rearrangement links TRBV5-4 to TRBJ2-5; no definite D call. The CDR3 is 12 residues long. The ends were cut back, 7 bases at V and 2 bases at J, with 9 bases in the middle. Germline lookup yields CDR1 SGHNT and CDR2 YYREEE (reference sequence). CDR3 in amino acids: CASGPLQETQYF. The CDR3 nucleotides read TGTGCCAGCGGGCCTCTTCAAGAGACCCAGTACTTC.

The chain has TRBV18 and TRBJ2-7; 9 nucleotides line up with TRBD1. The CDR3 extends over 15 amino acids. The germline V gene has CDR1 KGHSH and CDR2 LQKENI. V lost 4 bases, J lost 0 bases, and 4 bases stayed unmatched. CDR3 in DNA: TGTGCCAGCTCACTAGGACAGGGGAGCTCCTACGAGCAGTACTTC. It specifies CASSLGQGSSYEQYF. Together with reference TRBV18 and TRBJ2-7, the CDR3 gives the full variable domain: NAGVMQNPRHLVRRRGQEARLRCSPMKGHSHVYWYRQLPEEGLKFMVYLQKENIIDESGMPKERFSAEFPKEGPSILRIQQVVRGDSAAYFCASSLGQGSSYEQYFGPGTRLTVT.

The chain has TRBV14 and TRBJ2-4, with 12 bases identical to TRBD2. CDR1 and CDR2 (germline): SGHDN, FVKESK. V was pared by 3 bases and J by 11 bases, with 11 bases of the junction left unmatched. This CDR3 comprises 16 residues. CDR3 nucleotides: TGTGCCAGCAGCCAGACTAGCGGGAGAAGAGCAACCCTTCAGTACTTC. Translating gives CASSQTSGRRATLQYF.

The gene calls are TRBV27 and TRBJ2-1, with 9 nucleotides matching TRBD2. The CDR3 has 15 residues. The ends lost 5 bases at V and 5 bases at J; junction bases unmatched: 7. Per germline, CDR1 MNHEY and CDR2 SMNVEV (reference sequence). The CDR3 protein is CASSLLAGVHNEQFF. For the CDR3, the DNA is TGTGCCAGCAGTCTACTAGCGGGCGTCCACAATGAGCAGTTCTTC.

Only a few counts were recorded for this clone. This chain connects TRBV30 to TRBJ1-1; D call uncertain. The CDR3 has 13 amino acids. Germline V gives CDR1 GTSNPN, CDR2 SVGIG (reference sequence). V was trimmed by 2 bases and J by 2 bases, leaving 9 bases between them. In DNA form, the CDR3 reads TGTGCCTGGAGTAACACAGAAAACACTGAAGCTTTCTTT. This encodes CAWSNTENTEAFF.

The chain links TRBV5-1 to TRBJ1-4; possibly TRBD1 for D (6 bases). Trimming removed 0 bases at V and 6 bases at J, with 18 bases between. This CDR3 is built from 17 residues. Germline V CDR1 and CDR2: SGHRS, YFSETQ. The CDR3 reads CASSLVGRGTFDEKLFF. The CDR3, as DNA: TGCGCCAGCAGCTTGGTTGGCAGGGGAACTTTCGATGAAAAACTGTTTTTT.

The chain links TRBV6-6 to TRBJ2-7; D is perhaps TRBD1 (6 bases). The germline gives CDR1 MNHNY, CDR2 SVGAGI (reference sequence). CDR3 size: 15 residues. Between the trimmed V and J ends, which lost 0 bases and 3 bases, there was a span of 12 bases. This CDR3 is CASSYSQPGDYEQYF. The CDR3 region has the DNA TGTGCCAGCAGTTACTCACAACCAGGGGACTACGAGCAGTACTTC.

The gene calls are TRBV5-4 and TRBJ2-3, with TRBD1 identical over 8 bases. Germline V lookup: CDR1 SGHNT, CDR2 YYREEE (reference sequence). CDR3 length: 16 residues. Germline trimming cut 7 bases from V and 0 bases from J; bases unmatched to any gene: 10. CDR3 loop: CASAPRTGNSTDTQYF. CDR3 bases: TGTGCCAGCGCACCCAGGACAGGGAATAGCACAGATACGCAGTATTTT.

J is TRBJ2-5 and V is TRBV11-2; the match to TRBD2 covers 15 bases. The CDR3 has 17 amino acids. The V gene's germline CDR1 is SGHAT and CDR2 FQNNGV. The V and J ends lost 1 base and 4 bases, in that order; junction bases with no gene match: 4. CDR3 residues: CASSLVGLAGGRETQYF. Here the CDR3 DNA reads TGTGCCAGCAGCTTAGTCGGACTAGCGGGGGGGCGAGAGACCCAGTACTTC.

The rearrangement links TRBV5-4 to TRBJ1-1; tentative D call: TRBD1 (6 bases). The germline CDR1 and CDR2 sequences are SGHNT and YYREEE (reference sequence). V lost 5 bases and J 5 bases, leaving 13 bases between the germline ends. The CDR3 runs to 13 residues. Here the CDR3 DNA reads TGTGCCAGCAGTTCTACAGGGTGGACTGAAGCTTTCTTT. Protein product: CASSSTGWTEAFF.

The chain has TRBV28 and TRBJ2-4; D is uncertain. The V gene's germline CDR1 is MDHEN and CDR2 SYDVKM. The CDR3 loop spans 12 amino acids. The V gene lost 5 bases and the J gene lost 4 bases, with 6 bases spanning the gap. CDR3 sequence reads: CASSVTKNIQYF. The CDR3 nucleotides read TGTGCCAGCAGTGTAACAAAAAACATTCAGTACTTC.

The rearrangement joins TRBV6-1 to TRBJ1-4, with unresolved D. Germline lookup yields CDR1 MNHNS and CDR2 SASEGT. The CDR3 covers 15 residues. The V gene lost 4 bases and the J gene lost 0 bases, with 9 bases spanning the gap. CDR3 loop: CASSGRPPTNEKLFF. The CDR3 DNA follows: TGTGCCAGCAGTGGGAGGCCCCCAACTAATGAAAAACTGTTTTTT.

The CDR3 region is CASSLRAGGGTDTQYF. DNA of the CDR3: TGTGCCAGCAGCTTAAGAGCGGGGGGAGGCACAGATACGCAGTATTTT. V is TRBV7-3 and J is TRBJ2-3, with 9 bases that match TRBD2. CDR1 is SGHTA, CDR2 FQGTGA, per germline. This CDR3 region has 16 residues. The V and J ends lost 1 base and 1 base, in that order; junction bases with no gene match: 3.

V gene TRBV29-1 combines with J gene TRBJ2-3; 10 bases align to TRBD2. V gave up 5 bases and J gave up 3 bases; unmatched junction bases: 5. The CDR3 has 14 residues. Germline assignment: CDR1 SQVTM and CDR2 ANQGSEA. This CDR3 reads CSVQAGGPTDTQYF. Written as DNA, the CDR3 is TGCAGCGTTCAAGCGGGAGGGCCGACAGATACGCAGTATTTT.

This chain uses TRBV30 with TRBJ1-1; 8 bases are shared with TRBD1. Germline V CDR1 and CDR2: GTSNPN, SVGIG (reference sequence). The CDR3 runs 16 residues. Germline trimming cut 4 bases from V and 3 bases from J; bases unmatched to any gene: 13. Here the CDR3 DNA reads TGTGCCTGGAAAATTGGGATGGGACAGGAATACACTGAAGCTTTCTTT. It codes for CAWKIGMGQEYTEAFF.

V usage is TRBV28 and J usage is TRBJ2-3, with a weak D call TRBD2 (6 bases). The CDR3 totals 16 residues. V lost 4 bases and J lost 5, with 19 bases in between. CDR1 and CDR2 (germline): MDHEN, SYDVKM. CDR3 amino acids: CASSSSRRRELDTQYF. As DNA, the CDR3 is TGTGCCAGCAGTTCCTCCCGGCGCCGGGAGTTAGATACGCAGTATTTT.

The genes are TRBV6-1 and TRBJ2-7, with TRBD2 matching 9 bases. Germline V gene sequence: CDR1 MNHNS, CDR2 SASEGT. This CDR3 has 16 residues. Germline trimming cut 4 bases from V and 1 base from J; bases unmatched to any gene: 8. The CDR3: CASSALTSGVSYEQYF. CDR3 coding DNA: TGTGCCAGCAGTGCCTTGACTAGCGGAGTGTCCTACGAGCAGTACTTC.

The genes are TRBV11-2 and TRBJ1-2; 7 bases map to TRBD1. CDR1 and CDR2 from the germline V gene are SGHAT and FQNNGV. This CDR3 has 18 amino acids. The trim removed 1 base at V and 6 bases at J, leaving 17 bases unmatched. CDR3 protein: CASSLVPRQGRISDGYTF. The CDR3 DNA reads TGTGCCAGCAGCTTAGTCCCTCGACAGGGACGGATCTCGGATGGCTACACCTTC.

The rearrangement uses TRBV5-1 and TRBJ2-5; TRBD2 matches 7 bases. In germline, CDR1 is SGHRS, CDR2 YFSETQ. CDR3 length: 14 residues. V lost 4 bases to trimming and J lost 2 bases; unmatched junction nucleotides: 5. The CDR3 DNA reads as TGCGCCAGCAGCCCTGGGGGGGGTCAAGAGACCCAGTACTTC. It yields the protein CASSPGGGQETQYF.